This is a list of T cell receptor beta chains from one sample in a study of technical replicates of blood from a handful of donors. Clones were sequenced by immunoSEQ multiplex PCR, and TCRdb holds only the in-frame ones, with some missing. The repertoire holds 68,000 or so clones, approximately 97% seen once, with 0.25% to 0.35% in the top ten. Material for sequencing was T cells isolated from PBMCs. These receptors all stem from a human donor in good health. CDR3s include the opening cysteine and the closing phenylalanine or tryptophan. The D gene is left open where the match is weak. A row's size may be missing; if present it is once, few, many or a size class.

d_call | cdr3_length | j_call | clone_size | v_call | cdr3_aa | cdr3_nt
- | 14 | TRBJ1-5 | - | TRBV27 | CASSLDGDRKPQHF | TGTGCCAGCAGTTTAGACGGGGATAGAAAGCCCCAGCATTTT
- | 15 | TRBJ2-5 | - | TRBV5-4 | CASSVTGYREETQYF | TGTGCCAGCAGCGTGACAGGGTATCGGGAGGAGACCCAGTACTTC
TRBD2 | 14 | TRBJ2-2 | - | TRBV7-2 | CASSLLLTSWELFF | TGTGCCAGCAGCTTACTCCTGACTAGCTGGGAGCTGTTTTTT
- | 16 | TRBJ1-1 | - | TRBV6-5 | CASSYGIPTVNTEAFF | TGTGCCAGCAGTTACGGTATCCCGACAGTGAACACTGAAGCTTTCTTT
TRBD1 | 14 | TRBJ2-3 | - | TRBV29-1 | CSVELTGGPDTQYF | TGCAGCGTTGAATTGACAGGGGGCCCAGATACGCAGTATTTT
TRBD1 | 14 | TRBJ1-1 | - | TRBV5-1 | CASSLTEGATEAFF | TGCGCCAGCAGCTTGACAGAGGGGGCCACTGAAGCTTTCTTT
- | 12 | TRBJ1-1 | - | TRBV30 | CAWSGGLNEAFF | TGTGCCTGGAGTGGAGGGTTAAACGAAGCTTTCTTT
TRBD2 | 16 | TRBJ2-4 | - | TRBV9 | CASSARERETGNIQYF | TGTGCCAGCAGCGCGAGGGAGCGGGAGACCGGAAACATTCAGTACTTC
- | 13 | TRBJ2-7 | - | TRBV4-1 | CASSQRSSYEQYF | TGCGCCAGCAGCCAACGGAGCTCCTACGAGCAGTACTTC
TRBD1 | 17 | TRBJ1-5 | - | TRBV2 | CASSEAGTGFHYQPQHF | TGTGCCAGCAGCGAAGCCGGGACAGGGTTCCACTATCAGCCCCAGCATTTT
TRBD1 | 17 | TRBJ2-4 | - | TRBV9 | CASSVGDRALDKNIQYF | TGTGCCAGCAGCGTAGGGGACAGGGCTTTGGACAAAAACATTCAGTACTTC
TRBD1 | 16 | TRBJ2-7 | once | TRBV28 | CASSFHLQGITYEQYF | TGTGCCAGCAGTTTCCACCTACAGGGGATAACCTACGAGCAGTACTTC
TRBD1 | 15 | TRBJ1-5 | - | TRBV9 | CASNGGTGGNQPQHF | TGTGCCAGCAACGGGGGGACAGGGGGCAATCAGCCCCAGCATTTT
TRBD2 | 14 | TRBJ2-5 | - | TRBV5-1 | CASSLTSGRETQYF | TGCGCCAGCAGCTTGACTAGCGGGAGGGAGACCCAGTACTTC
- | 14 | TRBJ2-3 | - | TRBV6-1 | CASSEGLVPDTQYF | TGTGCCAGCAGTGAAGGACTAGTCCCAGATACGCAGTATTTT
TRBD1 | 16 | TRBJ1-5 | once | TRBV7-6 | CASSSWTGDSNQPQHF | TGTGCCAGCAGCTCGTGGACAGGAGATAGCAATCAGCCCCAGCATTTT
TRBD2 | 14 | TRBJ2-7 | - | TRBV7-2 | CASSRSGSPYEQYF | TGTGCCAGCAGTCGGAGCGGGAGCCCCTACGAGCAGTACTTC
TRBD1 | 14 | TRBJ1-3 | once | TRBV7-9 | CASSQGQGGNTIYF | TGTGCCAGCAGCCAGGGACAGGGTGGAAACACCATATATTTT
- | 15 | TRBJ1-1 | - | TRBV18 | CASSPGGDLNTEAFF | TGTGCCAGCTCACCAGGAGGGGACCTGAACACTGAAGCTTTCTTT
TRBD2 | 14 | TRBJ2-7 | once | TRBV7-2 | CASSLERELNEQYF | TGTGCCAGCAGCTTGGAGCGGGAGCTCAACGAGCAGTACTTC
TRBD1 | 13 | TRBJ1-2 | - | TRBV6-5 | CASSRDSDYGYTF | TGTGCCAGCAGTCGGGACAGCGACTATGGCTACACCTTC
TRBD2 | 16 | TRBJ2-2 | - | TRBV9 | CASSVEAGAYTGELFF | TGTGCCAGCAGCGTAGAGGCGGGAGCTTACACCGGGGAGCTGTTTTTT
TRBD1 | 14 | TRBJ2-7 | - | TRBV6-5 | CASSGDREIYEQYF | TGTGCCAGCAGTGGGGACAGGGAAATTTACGAGCAGTACTTC
TRBD2 | 16 | TRBJ2-1 | - | TRBV4-2 | CASSQVGTSGGDEQFF | TGTGCCAGCAGCCAAGTTGGGACTAGCGGAGGAGATGAGCAGTTCTTC
- | 12 | TRBJ1-2 | - | TRBV9 | CASSALLGGYTF | TGTGCCAGCAGCGCCCTTCTGGGCGGCTACACCTTC